A single sample is the source of the 19 T cell receptor beta chains below, sequenced in a study of Graves' ophthalmopathy and Graves' hyperthyroidism. Researchers took RNA transcripts and amplified TCR beta CDR3 regions from them. RT-PCR with HTBI primers came first, then second-round multiplex PCR. In TCRdb, the multiplex PCR reads were re-called with MiXCR into one record per CDR3 protein. This table has about 550,000 distinct CDR3 sequences, under 45% appearing once. Sequencing input: peripheral blood or thyroid tissue (not recorded which). The receptors were sampled from an adult man with Graves' hyperthyroidism.

Remarks on this clonotype: The junction shows a germline mismatch at one end, possibly a read error. This chain connects TRBV5-1 to TRBJ1-1, with a weak D call TRBD1 (6 bases). The V gene's germline CDR1 is SGHRS and CDR2 YFSETQ. The CDR3 has 12 residues. CDR3: CASRATGQLAFF. The CDR3 nucleotides read TGTGCCAGCAGGGCCACGGGACAACTAGCTTTCTTT.

CDR3 bases: TGTGCCATCAGTGAGGTGGGTGAAAGGGGCACTGAAGCTTTCTTT. Its protein is CAISEVGERGTEAFF. The genes are TRBV10-3 and TRBJ1-1; possible D gene TRBD1, 5 bases. The V gene lost 2 bases and the J gene lost 4 bases, with 14 bases spanning the gap. Germline CDR1 and CDR2: ENHRY and SYGVKD. This CDR3 region has 15 residues.

The J gene is TRBJ2-5, the V gene TRBV2, with 9 bases matching TRBD1. This CDR3 has 14 amino acids. CDR1 is SNHLY, CDR2 FYNNEI, per germline. J gave up 9 bases and V 6 bases, and 11 bases lay outside the gene matches. CDR3 residues: CASSLGQGNQPQYF. In DNA form, the CDR3 reads TGTGCCAGCAGCTTAGGACAGGGGAATCAGCCCCAGTACTTC.

This clonotype was counted at least ten times. The chain links TRBV20-1 to TRBJ2-7; D remains unclear. Looked up from germline, CDR1 is DFQATT and CDR2 is SNEGSKA (reference sequence). Trimming stripped 5 bases from V and 3 bases from J, with 14 bases between. This CDR3 is built from 13 residues. CDR3 bases: TGCAGTGCTCCCGGATTTATCGACTACGAGCAGTACTTC. Amino acids: CSAPGFIDYEQYF.

The chain joins TRBV3-1 to TRBJ2-7, with 7 bases lining up with TRBD2. CDR1 is LGHDT, CDR2 YNNKEL, per germline (reference sequence). Trimming took 6 bases from V and 4 from J; bases not matched to a gene: 6. CDR3 length: 13 amino acids. In nucleotides, the CDR3 is TGTGCCAGCAGGGAACCGGGGGGATACGAGCAGTACTTC. It specifies CASREPGGYEQYF.

The chain employs TRBV10-2 and TRBJ2-7, with TRBD1 matching 8 bases. Looked up from germline, CDR1 is WSHSY and CDR2 is SAAADI. The length of the CDR3 is 16 residues. V trimming: 3 bases; J trimming: 1 base; junction bases outside the gene matches: 8. The CDR3, as DNA: TGCGCCAGCAGTGACCGTGAGACAGGGGTTTCCTACGAGCAGTACTTC. This sequence encodes CASSDRETGVSYEQYF.

The chain uses TRBV5-5 and TRBJ1-2; TRBD1 might be the D (5 bases). V was trimmed by 0 bases and J by 13 bases, leaving 16 bases between them. The CDR3 totals 13 residues. Germline V CDR1 and CDR2: SGHKS, YYEKEE (reference sequence). CDR3 DNA sequence: TGTGCCAGCAGCTTGGCGGGGACGCCGGGCATCACCTTC. The encoded protein is CASSLAGTPGITF.

The V call is TRBV29-1, the J call TRBJ1-2; D might be TRBD1 (6 bases). The germline V gene encodes CDR1 SQVTM and CDR2 ANQGSEA. V shed 8 bases and J shed 5 bases, with 18 bases lying between them. The CDR3 has 13 residues. CDR3 bases: TGCAGCTCAACAGGGAATAGAGATTATGGCTACACCTTC. Its protein is CSSTGNRDYGYTF.

This rearrangement joins TRBV2 to TRBJ1-1, with a tentative D call TRBD1 (5 bases). Looked up from germline, CDR1 is SNHLY and CDR2 is FYNNEI. The CDR3 has 12 amino acids. V was trimmed by 8 bases and J by 6 bases, leaving 13 bases between them. The chain's CDR3 is CASQWTGAEAFF. In DNA, the CDR3 is TGTGCCAGCCAGTGGACGGGGGCTGAAGCTTTCTTT.

Ten or more counts support this clonotype. The rearrangement links TRBV10-3 to TRBJ2-7; D is perhaps TRBD2 (5 bases). The germline V gene has CDR1 ENHRY and CDR2 SYGVKD. The V end lost 2 bases, the J end lost 6 bases, and 11 bases lay between the germline ends. The CDR3 is 13 residues long. CDR3 in amino acids: CAISENSGTEQYF. The CDR3, as DNA: TGTGCCATCAGTGAGAATTCGGGAACCGAGCAGTACTTC.

Of note for this clonotype: The junction and the germline gene differ at one end; a read error may be behind it. V and J are TRBV29-1 and TRBJ1-5, with D perhaps matching TRBD1 (6 bases). Germline loops: CDR1 SQVTM, CDR2 ANQGSEA. The CDR3 loop spans 12 amino acids. CDR3 in amino acids: CSLEGGGQPQHF. In nucleotides, the CDR3 is TGCAGCCTTGAGGGGGGTGGGCAGCCCCAGCATTTT. The full variable domain, completed using reference TRBV29-1 and TRBJ1-5, is SAVISQKPSRDICQRGTSLTIQCQVDSQVTMMFWYRQQPGQSLTLIATANQGSEATYESGFVIDKFPISRPNLTFSTLTVSNMSPEDSSIYLCSLEGGGQPQHFGDGTRLSIL.

This chain uses TRBV2 with TRBJ2-5, with D tentatively TRBD1 (6 bases). With the DNA end fitting TRBJ2-1 better, the J assignment may be wrong. This CDR3 has 14 residues. Per the germline V gene, CDR1 is SNHLY and CDR2 is FYNNEI. The CDR3 loop is CASNRQENYNEQFF. DNA for the CDR3: TGTGCCAGCAATCGACAGGAAAACTACAATGAGCAGTTCTTC.

V and J are TRBV7-2 and TRBJ1-6, with TRBD1 as a possible D gene (5 bases). V was pared by 3 bases and J by 5 bases, with 11 bases between. Germline V gives CDR1 SGHTA, CDR2 FQGNSA. The CDR3 has 15 residues. The CDR3 protein is CASSFRGPDNSPLHF. Here the CDR3 DNA reads TGTGCCAGCAGCTTCCGGGGCCCCGATAATTCACCCCTCCACTTT.

The table lists this clonotype with many counts. V and J are TRBV6-1 and TRBJ1-2; D call uncertain. Between the trimmed V and J ends, which lost 3 bases and 3 bases, there was a span of 14 bases. Germline values: CDR1 MNHNS, CDR2 SASEGT. The CDR3 loop spans 15 amino acids. The CDR3 coding sequence is TGTGCCAGCAGTGAGGGCCCCCAGGTGGACTATGGCTACACCTTC. As protein: CASSEGPQVDYGYTF.

The V and J genes are TRBV20-1 and TRBJ1-4; 8 positions match TRBD1. V trimming: 4 bases; J trimming: 4 bases; junction bases outside the gene matches: 2. The CDR3 has 13 residues. Germline V CDR1 and CDR2: DFQATT, SNEGSKA (reference sequence). CDR3 bases: TGCAGTGCTAATGGACAGGGTAATGAAAAACTGTTTTTT. It specifies CSANGQGNEKLFF.

This clonotype occurred a few times. This chain links TRBV24-1 with TRBJ2-7; perhaps TRBD1 as D (5 bases). The V gene lost 4 bases and the J gene lost 1 base, with 13 bases spanning the gap. Germline loops: CDR1 KGHDR, CDR2 SFDVKD. CDR3 size: 15 residues. This CDR3 reads CATSDPRGESYEQYF. The CDR3 coding sequence is TGTGCCACCAGTGACCCAAGGGGTGAATCCTACGAGCAGTACTTC.

This clonotype came up a few times. V usage is TRBV2 and J usage is TRBJ2-1; D may be TRBD2 (5 bases). This CDR3 is built from 11 residues. The ends were cut back, 8 bases at V and 9 bases at J, with 11 bases in the middle. Germline lookup yields CDR1 SNHLY and CDR2 FYNNEI. The CDR3 sequence: CASGLASEQFF. Written as DNA, the CDR3 is TGTGCCAGCGGGCTAGCTAGTGAGCAGTTCTTC.

This clonotype has a count of ten or more. The genes are TRBV5-6 and TRBJ1-5; D uncertain. V was pared by 0 bases and J by 4 bases, with 11 bases between. Germline V gene data show CDR1 as SGHDT and CDR2 as YYEEEE. The CDR3 has 15 amino acids. The CDR3 DNA reads as TGTGCCAGCAGCTTGGCCGCTGCGACAAATCAGCCCCAGCATTTT. Translated: CASSLAAATNQPQHF. Filled out from reference TRBV5-6 and TRBJ1-5, the complete variable domain reads DAGVTQSPTHLIKTRGQQVTLRCSPKSGHDTVSWYQQALGQGPQFIFQYYEEEERQRGNFPDRFSGHQFPNYSSELNVNALLLGDSALYLCASSLAAATNQPQHFGDGTRLSIL.

With respect to this clonotype: In this CDR3 the conserved last residue, phenylalanine or tryptophan, is missing, so a read error is likely. CDR3 nucleotides: TGCAGCGCAAACCTCGGGACAGGGGGCCACGAGCAGTACCTC. Encoded protein: CSANLGTGGHEQYL. V is TRBV29-1 and J is TRBJ2-7; TRBD1 matches 12 bases. The V gene's germline CDR1 is SQVTM and CDR2 ANQGSEA. Trimming took 7 bases from V and 5 from J; bases not matched to a gene: 9. The CDR3 runs 14 residues.